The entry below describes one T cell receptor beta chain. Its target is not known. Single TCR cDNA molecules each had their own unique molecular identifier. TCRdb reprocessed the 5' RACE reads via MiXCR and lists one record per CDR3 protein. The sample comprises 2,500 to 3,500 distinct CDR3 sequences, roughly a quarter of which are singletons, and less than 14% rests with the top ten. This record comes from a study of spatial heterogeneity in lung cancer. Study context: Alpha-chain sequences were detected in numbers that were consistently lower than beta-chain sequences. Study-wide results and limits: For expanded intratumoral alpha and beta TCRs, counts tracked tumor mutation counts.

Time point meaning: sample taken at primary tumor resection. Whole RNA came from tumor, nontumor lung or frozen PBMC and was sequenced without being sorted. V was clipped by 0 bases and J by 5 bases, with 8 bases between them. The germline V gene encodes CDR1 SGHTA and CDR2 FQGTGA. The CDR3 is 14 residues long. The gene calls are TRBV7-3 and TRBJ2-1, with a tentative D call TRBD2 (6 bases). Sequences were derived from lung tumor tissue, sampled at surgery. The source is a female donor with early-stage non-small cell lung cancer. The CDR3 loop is CASSLTRGNNEQFF. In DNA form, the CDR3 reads TGTGCCAGCAGCTTAACGCGGGGCAACAATGAGCAGTTCTTC. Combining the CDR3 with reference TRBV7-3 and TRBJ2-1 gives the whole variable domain GAGVSQTPSNKVTEKGKYVELRCDPISGHTALYWYRQSLGQGPEFLIYFQGTGAADDSGLPNDRFFAVRPEGSVSTLKIQRTERGDSAVYLCASSLTRGNNEQFFGPGTRLTVL.